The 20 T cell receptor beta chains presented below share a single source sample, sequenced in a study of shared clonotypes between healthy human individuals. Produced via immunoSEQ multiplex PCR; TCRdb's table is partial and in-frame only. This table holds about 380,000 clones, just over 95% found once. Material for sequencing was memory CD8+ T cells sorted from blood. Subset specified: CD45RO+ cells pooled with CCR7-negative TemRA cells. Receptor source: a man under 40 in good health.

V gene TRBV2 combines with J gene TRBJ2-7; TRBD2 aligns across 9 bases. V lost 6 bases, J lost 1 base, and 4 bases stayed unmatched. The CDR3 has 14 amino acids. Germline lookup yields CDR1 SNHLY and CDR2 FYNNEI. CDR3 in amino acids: CASRSGLASYEQYF. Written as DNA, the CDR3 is TGTGCCAGCAGGTCGGGACTAGCTTCCTACGAGCAGTACTTC.

CDR3 coding DNA: TGTGCCAGCAGTCCAACGGACTTCAGCTCCTACAATGAGCAGTTCTTC. Translating gives CASSPTDFSSYNEQFF. The gene calls are TRBV28 and TRBJ2-1; tentative D call: TRBD2 (5 bases). Per the germline V gene, CDR1 is MDHEN and CDR2 is SYDVKM. The V and J ends lost 5 bases and 0 bases respectively, with 14 bases between them. This CDR3 comprises 16 residues. The full variable domain, its missing parts supplied by reference TRBV28 and TRBJ2-1, is DVKVTQSSRYLVKRTGEKVFLECVQDMDHENMFWYRQDPGLGLRLIYFSYDVKMKEKGDIPEGYSVSREKKERFSLILESASTNQTSMYLCASSPTDFSSYNEQFFGPGTRLTVL.

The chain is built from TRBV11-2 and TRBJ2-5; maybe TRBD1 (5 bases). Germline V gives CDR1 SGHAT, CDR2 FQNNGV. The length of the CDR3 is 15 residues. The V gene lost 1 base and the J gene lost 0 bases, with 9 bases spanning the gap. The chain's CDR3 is CASSLVGAYQETQYF. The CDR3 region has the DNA TGTGCCAGCAGCTTAGTAGGGGCGTACCAAGAGACCCAGTACTTC.

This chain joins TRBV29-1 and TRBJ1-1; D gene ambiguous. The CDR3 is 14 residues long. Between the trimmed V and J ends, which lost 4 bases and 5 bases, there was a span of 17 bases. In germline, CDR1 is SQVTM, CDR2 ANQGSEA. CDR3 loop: CSVVLRLHLTEAFF. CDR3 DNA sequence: TGCAGCGTTGTCCTCCGCTTACATCTAACTGAAGCTTTCTTT.

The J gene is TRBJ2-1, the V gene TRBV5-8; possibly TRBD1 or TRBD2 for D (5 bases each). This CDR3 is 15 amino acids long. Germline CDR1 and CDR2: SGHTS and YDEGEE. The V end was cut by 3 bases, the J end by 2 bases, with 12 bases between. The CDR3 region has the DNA TGTGCCAGCAGCTCCTGGGGGAGTACCTACAATGAGCAGTTCTTC. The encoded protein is CASSSWGSTYNEQFF.

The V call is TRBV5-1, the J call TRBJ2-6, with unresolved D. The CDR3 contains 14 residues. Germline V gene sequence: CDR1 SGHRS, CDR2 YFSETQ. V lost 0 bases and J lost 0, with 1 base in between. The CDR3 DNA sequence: TGCGCCAGCAGCTTGGCCTCTGGGGCCAACGTCCTGACTTTC. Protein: CASSLASGANVLTF.

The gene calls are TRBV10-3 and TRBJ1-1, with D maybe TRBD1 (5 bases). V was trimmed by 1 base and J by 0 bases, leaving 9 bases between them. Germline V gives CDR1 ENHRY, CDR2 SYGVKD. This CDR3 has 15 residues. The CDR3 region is CAISELAGMNTEAFF. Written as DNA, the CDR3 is TGTGCCATCAGTGAGTTAGCAGGGATGAACACTGAAGCTTTCTTT.

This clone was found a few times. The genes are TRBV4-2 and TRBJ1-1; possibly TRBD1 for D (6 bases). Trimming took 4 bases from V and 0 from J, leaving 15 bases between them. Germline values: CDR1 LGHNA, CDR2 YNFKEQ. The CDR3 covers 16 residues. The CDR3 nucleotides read TGTGCCAGCAGCCGAGCGACAGGAGCTATGAACACTGAAGCTTTCTTT. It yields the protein CASSRATGAMNTEAFF.

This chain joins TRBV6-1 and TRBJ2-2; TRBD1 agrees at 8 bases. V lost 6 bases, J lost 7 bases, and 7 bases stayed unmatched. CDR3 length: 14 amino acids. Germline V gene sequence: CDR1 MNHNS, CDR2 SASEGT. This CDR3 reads CASRPQGAGGELFF. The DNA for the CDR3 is TGTGCCAGCAGGCCCCAGGGGGCGGGCGGGGAGCTGTTTTTT.

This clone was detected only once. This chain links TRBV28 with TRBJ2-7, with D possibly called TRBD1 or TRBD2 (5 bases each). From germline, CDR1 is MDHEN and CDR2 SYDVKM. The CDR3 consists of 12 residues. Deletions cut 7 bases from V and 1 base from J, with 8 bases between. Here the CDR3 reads CASTEGSYEQYF. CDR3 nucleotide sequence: TGTGCCAGCACCGAGGGGTCCTACGAGCAGTACTTC.

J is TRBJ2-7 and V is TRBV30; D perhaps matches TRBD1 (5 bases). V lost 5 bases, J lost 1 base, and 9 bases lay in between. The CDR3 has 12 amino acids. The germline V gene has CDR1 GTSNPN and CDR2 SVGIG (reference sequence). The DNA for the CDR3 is TGTGCCTGGGCCAGGGCATCCTACGAGCAGTACTTC. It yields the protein CAWARASYEQYF.

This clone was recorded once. Here the CDR3 DNA reads TGTGCTACCGCTAGCTTGAACACCGGGGAGCTGTTTTTT. Translated, it gives CATASLNTGELFF. J is TRBJ2-2 and V is TRBV7-7; TRBD2 might be the D (5 bases). CDR1 SSHAT and CDR2 FNYEAQ come from the germline V gene (reference sequence). The CDR3 totals 13 residues.

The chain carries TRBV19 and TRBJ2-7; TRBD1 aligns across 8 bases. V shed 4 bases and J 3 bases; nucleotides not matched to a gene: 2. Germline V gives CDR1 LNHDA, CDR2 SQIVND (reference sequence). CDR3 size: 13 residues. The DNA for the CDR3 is TGTGCCAGTAGTACCGGGACAGGCTACGAGCAGTACTTC. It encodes CASSTGTGYEQYF.

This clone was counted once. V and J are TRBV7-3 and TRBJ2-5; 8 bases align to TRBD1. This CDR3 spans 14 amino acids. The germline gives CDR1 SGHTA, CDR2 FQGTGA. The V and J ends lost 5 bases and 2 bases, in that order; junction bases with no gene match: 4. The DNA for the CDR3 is TGTGCCAGCAGCCTGGACAGGGAGCAAGAGACCCAGTACTTC. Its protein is CASSLDREQETQYF.

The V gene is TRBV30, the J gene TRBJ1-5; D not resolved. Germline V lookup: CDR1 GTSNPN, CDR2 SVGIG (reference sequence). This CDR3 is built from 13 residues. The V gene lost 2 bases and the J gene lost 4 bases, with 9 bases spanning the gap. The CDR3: CAWSRNRNQPQHF. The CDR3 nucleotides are TGTGCCTGGAGTAGAAACAGAAATCAGCCCCAGCATTTT.

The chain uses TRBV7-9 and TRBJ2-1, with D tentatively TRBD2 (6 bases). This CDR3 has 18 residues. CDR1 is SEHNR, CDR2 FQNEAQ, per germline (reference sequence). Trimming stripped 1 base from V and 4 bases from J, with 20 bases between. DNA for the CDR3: TGTGCCAGCAGCTTAGGAACTAGCCTCCATACTCGTTACAATGAGCAGTTCTTC. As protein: CASSLGTSLHTRYNEQFF.

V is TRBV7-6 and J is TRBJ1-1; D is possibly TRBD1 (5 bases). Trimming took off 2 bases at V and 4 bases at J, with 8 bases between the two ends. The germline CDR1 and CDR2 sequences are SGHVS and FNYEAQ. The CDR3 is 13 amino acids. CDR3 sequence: CASSLPGGTEAFF. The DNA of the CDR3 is TGTGCCAGCAGCTTACCGGGGGGCACTGAAGCTTTCTTT.

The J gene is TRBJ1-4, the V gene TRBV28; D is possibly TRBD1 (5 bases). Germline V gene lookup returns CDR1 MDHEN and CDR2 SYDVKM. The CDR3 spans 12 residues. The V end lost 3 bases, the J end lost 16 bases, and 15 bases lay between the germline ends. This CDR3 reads CASSFPGQMTFF. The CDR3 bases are TGTGCCAGCAGTTTTCCCGGACAAATGACGTTTTTT.

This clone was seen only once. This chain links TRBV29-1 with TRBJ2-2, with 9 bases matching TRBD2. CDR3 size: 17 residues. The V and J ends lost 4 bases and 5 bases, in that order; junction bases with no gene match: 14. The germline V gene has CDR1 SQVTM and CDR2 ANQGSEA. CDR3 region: CSVGDTAGGIRTGELFF. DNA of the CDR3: TGCAGCGTTGGCGATACAGCGGGAGGAATTAGGACCGGGGAGCTGTTTTTT.

The CDR3: CASSFGGVGGNGYTF. DNA for the CDR3: TGTGCCAGCAGTTTCGGAGGGGTTGGGGGTAATGGCTACACCTTC. The chain is built from TRBV28 and TRBJ1-2; D is possibly TRBD1 (5 bases). This CDR3 spans 15 amino acids. The germline V and J ends were trimmed by 3 bases and 6 bases, with 17 bases remaining between them. Germline V gives CDR1 MDHEN, CDR2 SYDVKM.